The following is a TCR beta chain sequence with its context. These data originate in a study of blood T cell repertoires in COVID-19. At the level of the study: Samples of COVID-19 (acute and convalescent) were obtained from the United States, Italy and Spain. T cells, B-cell-depleted T cells, or PBMCs provided the cDNA or gDNA that served as material.

Original analysis: Reference gene primers were amplified, and this amplification served to estimate nucleated cell counts. The method was immunoSEQ multiplex PCR; TCRdb's version includes in-frame clones alone and lacks a portion of them. Clone size and V and J calls were adopted from that table, with D and trimming inferred from the DNA. The sample has 190,000 or so clones; around 84% are singletons. V shed 5 bases and J shed 2 bases, with 15 bases lying between them. The CDR3 has 15 residues. CDR1 is SGHVS, CDR2 FQNEAQ, per germline. The TCR comes from a man aged 35 to 55 with active or convalescent COVID-19. The gene calls are TRBV7-8 and TRBJ1-2; possible D gene TRBD1, 5 bases. Sequencing was done on a sample of peripheral blood. The CDR3 here is CASSLREGRNYGYTF. The CDR3 bases are TGTGCCAGCAGCCTGCGGGAGGGGAGGAACTATGGCTACACCTTC.